This TCR beta chain was found in a study of blood T cell repertoires in COVID-19. The overall study: The analysed material was cDNA or gDNA that came from T cells, B-cell-depleted T cells, or PBMCs.

The V gene end was trimmed by 3 bases and the J gene end by 5 bases; junction bases not matched to a gene: 9. CDR1 and CDR2 (germline): SSHAT, FNYEAQ (reference sequence). This CDR3 is 16 amino acids long. In the authors' workflow: Reference gene primer amplification gave nucleated cell count estimates. Repertoires were generated with immunoSEQ multiplex PCR, while TCRdb's copy carries only in-frame clones and drops some. D and trimming were read from the DNA, whereas the V and J calls and clone size are those reported in that table. The repertoire holds about 220,000 clones, with 86% as singletons. The sequenced material came from peripheral blood. This TCR was sampled from a man younger than 45 who had recovered from COVID-19. This chain uses TRBV7-7 with TRBJ2-1, with 8 bases matching TRBD2. CDR3 DNA: TGTGCCAGCAGCTTTGGGGAGCGGGGGATAGACAATGAGCAGTTCTTC. Translated, it gives CASSFGERGIDNEQFF.